This T cell receptor (beta chain) was recorded in a study of regulatory T cells in long-lasting Graves disease. The wider study: The study enrolled newly diagnosed Graves' patients on antithyroid drugs under 3 months.

CDR1 and CDR2 (germline): SGHRS, YFSETQ. The CDR3 length is 14 residues. V shed 4 bases, J shed 0 bases, and the junction held 3 bases outside the gene matches. Time point noted: newly diagnosed GD, antithyroid drugs for less than 3 months. The authors made the TCR library using RNA they extracted from PBMCs. As to this clonotype: Its specificity is unknown.

Study results and limitations: Only a small sample size was used, which may have cut accuracy.

The authors built TCR beta libraries using iRepertoire HTBI primers and Arm-PCR of CDR3 regions. TCRdb processed the multiplex PCR reads anew with MiXCR; each CDR3 protein has one entry. The data contain over 500,000 distinct CDR3 sequences, approximately 15% of them seen just once; the ten biggest clones take up around a sixth. These data were likewise used in another study, on T cells in Graves' hyperthyroidism and ophthalmopathy. Per that paper: The study used the HTBI primer set for a first-round RT-PCR of the TCR CDR3.

This chain uses TRBV5-1 with TRBJ2-5, with 7 positions matching TRBD1. The sequence was obtained from a woman in her twenties or thirties with Graves disease. The sequences come from peripheral blood mononuclear cells (PBMCs), collected at new diagnosis, from a patient treated with antithyroid drugs. The CDR3 nucleotides are TGCGCCAGCAGCATGGGACAGAACCAAGAGACCCAGTACTTC. It encodes CASSMGQNQETQYF. Full variable domain (missing parts from reference TRBV5-1 and TRBJ2-5): KAGVTQTPRYLIKTRGQQVTLSCSPISGHRSVSWYQQTPGQGLQFLFEYFSETQRNKGNFPGRFSGRQFSNSRSEMNVSTLELGDSALYLCASSMGQNQETQYFGPGTRLLVL.